This TCR beta chain was obtained from a study of T-cell reconstitution after alpha-beta-depleted transplantation in children. In germline, CDR1 is KGHSH, CDR2 LQKENI. CDR3 length equals 16 residues. The V end lost 3 bases, the J end lost 4 bases, and 17 bases lay between the germline ends. Note on this clonotype: What it binds is not known.

This sample's TCRbeta library carried unique molecular identifier barcodes. TCRdb itself ran the PCR reads through MiXCR, one entry per CDR3 protein. The sample contains under 300,000 distinct CDR3 sequences, around a tenth of which appear only once. Broader study findings: After transplant, high TCRbeta diversity at day 60 in some patients arose from surviving recipient T cells and thymic progenitors. The study reportedly traced alpha-beta T cells about two months after transplant to several hundred expanded graft clones. One year after transplant, T-cell counts and diversity came mostly from newly produced T cells.

V usage is TRBV18 and J usage is TRBJ2-3; perhaps TRBD1 as D (5 bases). Material: peripheral blood, obtained 180 days after TCRalphabeta/CD19-depleted stem cell transplant. The clonotype originates from a male patient between 2 and 10 years old who had a stem cell transplant for chronic granulomatous disease, so the T cells may come from the graft donor. CDR3 bases: TGTGCCAGCTCACCGGGGCGTGGCCGAGTTCCAGATACGCAGTATTTT. Residues: CASSPGRGRVPDTQYF.